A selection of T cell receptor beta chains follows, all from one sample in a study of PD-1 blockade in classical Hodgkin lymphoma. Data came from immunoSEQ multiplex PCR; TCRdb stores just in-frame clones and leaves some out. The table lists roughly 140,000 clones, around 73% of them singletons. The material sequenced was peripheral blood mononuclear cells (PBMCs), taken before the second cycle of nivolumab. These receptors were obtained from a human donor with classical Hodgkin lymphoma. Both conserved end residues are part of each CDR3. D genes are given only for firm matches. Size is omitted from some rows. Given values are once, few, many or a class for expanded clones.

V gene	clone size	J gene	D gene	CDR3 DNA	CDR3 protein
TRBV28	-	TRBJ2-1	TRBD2	TGTGCCAGCAGTTTATCATACGGGACTAGCGGGAGGAATGAGCAGTTCTTC	CASSLSYGTSGRNEQFF
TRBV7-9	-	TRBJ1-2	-	TGTGCCAGCAGCGAATCGGCCTATGGCTACACCTTC	CASSESAYGYTF
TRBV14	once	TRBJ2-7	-	TGTGCCAGCAGCCAAGGCCCTTTCTACTACGAGCAGTACTTC	CASSQGPFYYEQYF
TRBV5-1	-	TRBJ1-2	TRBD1	TGCGCCAGCACAGGACAGGATCTAGTTGGCTACACCTTC	CASTGQDLVGYTF
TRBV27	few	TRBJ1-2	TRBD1	TGTGCCAGCAGTCAGGGACAGGGACCCTATGGCTACACCTTC	CASSQGQGPYGYTF
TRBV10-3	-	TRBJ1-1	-	TGTGCCATCAGTGAAGGGGGTAGTGAAGCTTTCTTT	CAISEGGSEAFF
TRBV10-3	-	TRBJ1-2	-	TGTGCCATCAGTCCCGGGACGGATTATGGCTACACCTTC	CAISPGTDYGYTF
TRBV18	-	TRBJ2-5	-	TGTGCCAGCTCACCCGGAGAGACCCAGTACTTC	CASSPGETQYF
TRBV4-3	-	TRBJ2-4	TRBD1	TGCGCCAGCAGCCAAGATTACTCGGCAGGGGGTGACATTCAGTACTTC	CASSQDYSAGGDIQYF
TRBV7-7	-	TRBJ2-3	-	TGTGCTAGCAGCTTAGCCGGGGGTGCAGATACGCAGTATTTT	CASSLAGGADTQYF
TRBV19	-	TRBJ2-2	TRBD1	TGTGCCAGTAGTCCCTGGGACAGGGAAGCCGGGGAGCTGTTTTTT	CASSPWDREAGELFF
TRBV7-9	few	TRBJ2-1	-	TGTGCCAGCAGTCCGGGGCTAGTCTACAATGAGCAGTTCTTC	CASSPGLVYNEQFF
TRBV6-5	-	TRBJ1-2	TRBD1	TGTGCCAGCAGAACAGGGGGGTATAACTATGGCTACACCTTC	CASRTGGYNYGYTF
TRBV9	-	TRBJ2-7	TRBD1	TGTGCCAGCAGCGGAGGGACAGGGGAGGCCTACGAGCAGTACTTC	CASSGGTGEAYEQYF